These 32 T cell receptor beta chains were all obtained from the same sample, sequenced in a study of patients and donors after allogeneic stem cell transplantation. TCRdb processed the RT-PCR reads anew with MiXCR; each CDR3 protein has one entry. The data show more than 850,000 distinct CDR3 sequences, around 17% seen once. Sequencing was performed on blood, either unsorted or a sorted T cell fraction (not recorded which). These receptors all come from a human donor who was either an allogeneic HSCT recipient or a stem cell or donor lymphocyte infusion donor (not recorded which). It is not recorded whose cells these are; they may come from a transplant donor.

This clonotype occurred many times. This rearrangement joins TRBV20-1 to TRBJ2-7, with 8 bases fitting TRBD1. Germline assignment: CDR1 DFQATT and CDR2 SNEGSKA (reference sequence). V trimming: 6 bases; J trimming: 2 bases; junction bases outside the gene matches: 6. This CDR3 is built from 13 residues. The CDR3 DNA reads TGCAGTGCCAAGACAGGGGAGACCTACGAGCAGTACTTC. Its protein is CSAKTGETYEQYF.

V usage is TRBV4-1 and J usage is TRBJ1-2; D is unresolved. The CDR3 totals 14 residues. CDR1 is MGHRA, CDR2 YSYEKL, per germline. V was pared by 2 bases and J by 2 bases, with 9 bases between. CDR3: CASSQPGWNYGYTF. The CDR3 DNA sequence: TGCGCCAGCAGCCAACCAGGCTGGAACTATGGCTACACCTTC.

Many counts were recorded for this clonotype. The chain has TRBV6-1 and TRBJ2-1; maybe TRBD2 (5 bases). This CDR3 comprises 16 residues. Germline CDR1 and CDR2: MNHNS and SASEGT. The CDR3 DNA reads as TGTGCGAGCGGAACACTCATCACCCCCTCCTACAATGAGCAGTTCTTC. Residues: CASGTLITPSYNEQFF.

The chain carries TRBV5-1 and TRBJ1-2; TRBD1 is a possible D gene (6 bases). The germline gives CDR1 SGHRS, CDR2 YFSETQ. This CDR3 region has 14 residues. Trimming removed 3 bases from V and 4 bases from J, with 13 bases in between. DNA for the CDR3: TGCGCCAGCAGCTATGATGGGACAAGCTATGGCTACACCTTC. It yields the protein CASSYDGTSYGYTF.

The rearrangement uses TRBV30 and TRBJ2-7, with D possibly matching TRBD2 (7 bases). This CDR3 has 15 amino acids. From germline, CDR1 is GTSNPN and CDR2 SVGIG (reference sequence). The ends were cut back, 0 bases at V and 2 bases at J, with 14 bases in the middle. The CDR3 reads CAWSVGSGGPYEQYF. CDR3 DNA sequence: TGTGCCTGGAGTGTAGGTTCGGGGGGCCCCTACGAGCAGTACTTC. The full variable domain, its missing parts supplied by reference TRBV30 and TRBJ2-7, is SQTIHQWPATLVQPVGSPLSLECTVEGTSNPNLYWYRQAAGRGLQLLFYSVGIGQISSEVPQNLSASRPQDRQFILSSKKLLLSDSGFYLCAWSVGSGGPYEQYFGPGTRLTVT.

The V gene is TRBV7-9, the J gene TRBJ2-2; the D gene is possibly TRBD1 (6 bases). The V gene's germline CDR1 is SEHNR and CDR2 FQNEAQ (reference sequence). The CDR3 has 15 residues. Trimming shortened V by 1 base and J by 6 bases, and 12 bases separated the two germline ends. The CDR3 sequence is CASSLVPTGAGELFF. The CDR3 nucleotides read TGTGCCAGCAGCTTAGTGCCGACAGGAGCCGGGGAGCTGTTTTTT. The entire variable domain, with the rest obtained from reference TRBV7-9 and TRBJ2-2, is as follows: DTGVSQNPRHKITKRGQNVTFRCDPISEHNRLYWYRQTLGQGPEFLTYFQNEAQLEKSRLLSDRFSAERPKGSFSTLEIQRTEQGDSAMYLCASSLVPTGAGELFFGEGSRLTVL.

V gene TRBV20-1 combines with J gene TRBJ2-5; 9 positions match TRBD1. V lost 3 bases, J lost 2 bases, and 7 bases stayed unmatched. CDR1 and CDR2 (germline): DFQATT, SNEGSKA (reference sequence). CDR3 size: 15 residues. CDR3 bases: TGCAGTGCTAGCGTACCGGACAGGGGACAAGAGACCCAGTACTTC. Protein product: CSASVPDRGQETQYF.

The sample holds a few counts of this clonotype. This sequence joins TRBV7-8 and TRBJ2-5, with TRBD1 matching 9 bases. Trimming cost V 5 bases and J 0 bases; bases outside gene matches: 4. This CDR3 spans 15 amino acids. The V gene's germline CDR1 is SGHVS and CDR2 FQNEAQ. This CDR3 reads CASSPGTGHQETQYF. The CDR3 bases are TGTGCCAGCAGCCCCGGGACAGGGCACCAAGAGACCCAGTACTTC.

This clonotype was observed a few times. This chain's CDR3 is CSARKERGTDTQYF. CDR3 DNA: TGCAGTGCTAGAAAAGAGCGGGGCACAGATACGCAGTATTTT. The chain carries TRBV20-1 and TRBJ2-3, with a tentative D call TRBD2 (6 bases). This CDR3 comprises 14 residues. From germline, CDR1 is DFQATT and CDR2 SNEGSKA (reference sequence). Deletions cut 2 bases from V and 1 base from J, with 10 bases between.

This chain joins TRBV6-2 or TRBV6-3 and TRBJ2-1, with 10 nucleotides matching TRBD2. Looked up from germline, CDR1 is MNHEY and CDR2 is SVGEGT. Trimming cost V 2 bases and J 6 bases; bases outside gene matches: 10. The CDR3 contains 17 residues. CDR3 loop: CASSYHRLAGVSNEQFF. Written as DNA, the CDR3 is TGTGCCAGCAGTTACCACCGGCTAGCGGGAGTAAGCAATGAGCAGTTCTTC.

This chain joins TRBV7-2 and TRBJ2-7, with D hard to call. Trimming stripped 2 bases from V and 4 bases from J, with 6 bases between. The germline CDR1 and CDR2 sequences are SGHTA and FQGNSA. This CDR3 has 12 amino acids. In nucleotides, the CDR3 is TGTGCCAGCAGCTTAAAAACTTACGAGCAGTACTTC. The encoded protein is CASSLKTYEQYF.

This clonotype was picked up many times. J is TRBJ2-1 and V is TRBV6-1; 12 nucleotides align to TRBD2. The CDR3 totals 17 residues. V was pared by 5 bases and J by 9 bases, with 14 bases of the junction left unmatched. The germline CDR1 and CDR2 sequences are MNHNS and SASEGT. The DNA of the CDR3 is TGTGCCAGCAGTCCGACACGACTAGCGGGAGTAGTAGGTGAGCAGTTCTTC. It specifies CASSPTRLAGVVGEQFF.

A word on this clonotype: It may be a read error: a sequence one base away is much more abundant. CDR3 protein: CACRDLEWGRVTEAFF. CDR3 nucleotide sequence: TGTGCCTGCAGAGACCTCGAATGGGGCCGCGTCACTGAAGCTTTCTTT. The chain carries TRBV12-3 or TRBV12-4 and TRBJ1-1, with D maybe TRBD1 (5 bases). The CDR3 sequence is 16 residues long.

This clonotype was detected only a few times. The chain recombines TRBV29-1 with TRBJ2-4; a weak D match, TRBD2 (5 bases). V was cut by 6 bases and J by 8 bases, with 17 bases left in between. The CDR3 covers 13 residues. Germline V CDR1 and CDR2: SQVTM, ANQGSEA. CDR3: CSVETNSGDIQYF. The CDR3 DNA follows: TGCAGCGTAGAAACAAATTCCGGGGACATTCAGTACTTC.

This clonotype was seen only a few times. This chain joins TRBV12-3 or TRBV12-4 and TRBJ2-7, with TRBD1 identical over 7 bases. The CDR3 is 14 amino acids. The V and J ends lost 7 bases and 5 bases, in that order; junction bases with no gene match: 11. CDR3 in DNA: TGTGCCAGCATTTTGCAGACAGGGATGCACGAGCAGTACTTC. Its protein is CASILQTGMHEQYF.

The sample holds a few counts of this clonotype. V is TRBV12-3 or TRBV12-4 and J is TRBJ1-1; no clear D gene. Trimming removed 7 bases from V and 6 bases from J, with 9 bases in between. The CDR3 is 11 amino acids. For the CDR3, the DNA is TGTGCCAGCACTACTGGCCCTGAAGCTTTCTTT. Translating it yields CASTTGPEAFF.

In its sample, this clonotype was seen a few times. This sequence joins TRBV6-5 and TRBJ2-7; D not certain. Germline CDR1 reads MNHEY; CDR2 reads SVGAGI. The CDR3 has 14 residues. The ends were cut back, 0 bases at V and 3 bases at J, with 9 bases in the middle. Here the CDR3 reads CASSYSPVDYEQYF. The CDR3 DNA sequence: TGTGCCAGCAGTTACTCCCCGGTTGACTACGAGCAGTACTTC.

The sample holds a few counts of this clonotype. The rearrangement links TRBV5-1 to TRBJ2-2, with a weak D call TRBD1 (6 bases). This CDR3 is 16 amino acids long. Trimming removed 0 bases from V and 9 bases from J, with 18 bases in between. CDR1 is SGHRS and CDR2 is YFSETQ in the germline V gene. CDR3 DNA: TGCGCCAGCAGCTTGGCCTGGGCCCAGGGGAGACGGGAGCTGTTTTTT. It encodes CASSLAWAQGRRELFF.

The V and J genes are TRBV5-1 and TRBJ2-7; 10 bases are shared with TRBD1. Germline V gives CDR1 SGHRS, CDR2 YFSETQ. The CDR3 is 13 residues long. V lost 4 bases to trimming and J lost 6 bases; unmatched junction nucleotides: 4. CDR3 DNA: TGCGCCAGCAGCCGGGGGACAGGGGCCGAGCAGTACTTC. It specifies CASSRGTGAEQYF.

The genes are TRBV21-1 and TRBJ1-1. TRBV21-1 is classified as a pseudogene. This CDR3 contains 9 residues. The DNA for the CDR3 is TGTCTTTCGACCGTAAAGGCTTTCTTT. Translating gives CLSTVKAFF.

CDR3 bases: TGCAGTGCCCGACAGGGGAAGGATGGCTACACCTTC. It specifies CSARQGKDGYTF. This chain joins TRBV20-1 and TRBJ1-2; TRBD1 matches at 8 bases. Per the germline V gene, CDR1 is DFQATT and CDR2 is SNEGSKA (reference sequence). The CDR3 runs 12 residues. V lost 6 bases, J lost 6 bases, and 6 bases stayed unmatched.

The V call is TRBV6-2 or TRBV6-3, the J call TRBJ2-1, with 9 bases aligning to TRBD2. CDR3 length: 19 residues. The germline V gene encodes CDR1 MNHEY and CDR2 SVGEGT. V was pared by 7 bases and J by 6 bases, with 22 bases of the junction left unmatched. This chain's CDR3 is CASNPLGPTGTSSTNEQFF. In DNA, the CDR3 is TGTGCCAGCAACCCCTTGGGCCCCACTGGGACTAGCTCCACCAATGAGCAGTTCTTC.

This clonotype has more than one count but fewer than ten. The V gene is TRBV29-1, the J gene TRBJ1-1; the match to TRBD1 covers 8 bases. Germline CDR1 is SQVTM and CDR2 is ANQGSEA. This CDR3 is 12 amino acids long. V gave up 6 bases and J gave up 4 bases; unmatched junction bases: 4. The CDR3 DNA follows: TGCAGCGTCAGACAGGGGATCACTGAAGCTTTCTTT. Encoded protein: CSVRQGITEAFF.

This clonotype was found a few times. CDR3 loop: CASSQDRGEFWDEQFF. In nucleotides, the CDR3 is TGTGCCAGCAGCCAAGATAGGGGCGAGTTCTGGGATGAGCAGTTCTTC. V usage is TRBV4-2 and J usage is TRBJ2-1, with D maybe TRBD1 (5 bases). This CDR3 comprises 16 residues. The germline V and J ends were trimmed by 0 bases and 8 bases, with 17 bases remaining between them. Germline V gives CDR1 LGHNA, CDR2 YNFKEQ.

This clonotype was counted between two and nine times. V gene TRBV29-1 combines with J gene TRBJ2-7; D gene uncertain. This CDR3 is 12 amino acids long. V was pared by 7 bases and J by 2 bases, with 12 bases between. CDR1 and CDR2 (germline): SQVTM, ANQGSEA. DNA for the CDR3: TGCAGCGCTGCGGACGACCCCTACGAGCAGTACTTC. Its translation: CSAADDPYEQYF.

The chain has TRBV5-1 and TRBJ1-2; 7 positions match TRBD1. V trimming: 4 bases; J trimming: 4 bases; junction bases outside the gene matches: 10. In germline, CDR1 is SGHRS, CDR2 YFSETQ. This CDR3 comprises 15 residues. This CDR3 reads CASSAGQVHFYGYTF. As DNA, the CDR3 is TGCGCCAGCAGCGCCGGACAGGTACACTTCTATGGCTACACCTTC. The full variable domain, rest sourced from reference TRBV5-1 and TRBJ1-2, is KAGVTQTPRYLIKTRGQQVTLSCSPISGHRSVSWYQQTPGQGLQFLFEYFSETQRNKGNFPGRFSGRQFSNSRSEMNVSTLELGDSALYLCASSAGQVHFYGYTFGSGTRLTVV.

There are many counts of this clonotype. The chain carries TRBV9 and TRBJ1-1; 7 nucleotides line up with TRBD1. Germline V gene sequence: CDR1 SGDLS, CDR2 YYNGEE. With V trimmed by 2 bases and J by 0 bases, 10 bases remained unmatched. The CDR3 loop spans 17 amino acids. The CDR3 protein is CASSVTPQGLMNTEAFF. CDR3 bases: TGTGCCAGCAGCGTGACTCCACAGGGGCTCATGAACACTGAAGCTTTCTTT.

The genes are TRBV7-9 and TRBJ2-5; TRBD2 is a possible D gene (5 bases). CDR1 is SEHNR and CDR2 is FQNEAQ in the germline V gene (reference sequence). The CDR3 contains 15 residues. V lost 0 bases, J lost 5 bases, and 13 bases lay in between. Here the CDR3 reads CASSLARASWETQYF. CDR3 DNA: TGTGCCAGCAGCTTAGCGAGGGCCTCGTGGGAGACCCAGTACTTC.

The rearrangement uses TRBV14 and TRBJ2-2; no definite D call. The CDR3 totals 14 residues. Germline CDR1 reads SGHDN; CDR2 reads FVKESK. Trimming took 4 bases from V and 4 from J, leaving 10 bases between them. DNA of the CDR3: TGTGCCAGCAGCCCAGCCGACACCACCGGGGAGCTGTTTTTT. Residues: CASSPADTTGELFF.

The chain carries TRBV12-3 or TRBV12-4 and TRBJ2-3; 12 positions match TRBD1. J gave up 3 bases and V 6 bases, and 4 bases lay outside the gene matches. This CDR3 region has 15 residues. CDR3 nucleotides: TGTGCCAGCAGCCCGGGACAGGGGGCAACAGATACGCAGTATTTT. Its translation is CASSPGQGATDTQYF.

This clonotype was detected only a few times. This rearrangement joins TRBV4-3 to TRBJ1-2; perhaps TRBD1 as D (6 bases). Germline V lookup: CDR1 LGHNA, CDR2 YSLEER. V lost 4 bases to trimming and J lost 6 bases, with 18 bases between them. The CDR3 is made up of 15 amino acids. CDR3 DNA sequence: TGCGCCAGCAGCCTTTCCCCGAGGGGGGGAGATGGCTACACCTTC. Its protein is CASSLSPRGGDGYTF.

This clonotype was counted only a few times. The chain uses TRBV7-6 and TRBJ2-1, with D tentatively TRBD1 (6 bases). There are 16 residues in the CDR3. The germline CDR1 and CDR2 sequences are SGHVS and FNYEAQ. Trimming stripped 1 base from V and 0 bases from J, with 10 bases between. The DNA for the CDR3 is TGTGCCAGCAGCTTAGAAAGGGGGATCTCCTACAATGAGCAGTTCTTC. It is translated as CASSLERGISYNEQFF.